This T cell receptor (beta chain) was sequenced in a study of blood T cell repertoires in COVID-19. For the study at large: Sites across the United States, Italy and Spain contributed samples from acute and convalescent COVID-19. PBMCs, B-cell-depleted T cells, or T cells were the source of the cDNA or gDNA that made up the material.

CDR3 size: 15 residues. The V end lost 7 bases, the J end lost 0 bases, and 10 bases lay between the germline ends. Germline V gives CDR1 ENHRY, CDR2 SYGVKD. In the original workflow: Nucleated cell number was recorded as an estimate derived from reference gene primer amplification. Some clones are missing from TCRdb's copy, which holds only in-frame ones; the method was immunoSEQ multiplex PCR. D and trimming come from the DNA, and the V and J calls and clone size come from that table. The sample lists around 150,000 clones, 90% seen once, with over 15% in the top ten. The sequenced sample was peripheral blood. The receptor was derived from a man in his 60s with active or convalescent COVID-19. The V call is TRBV10-3, the J call TRBJ1-6; D is unresolved. The CDR3 loop is CAIKAESSYNSPLHF. Written as DNA, the CDR3 is TGTGCCATCAAGGCGGAGAGCTCCTATAATTCACCCCTCCACTTT.